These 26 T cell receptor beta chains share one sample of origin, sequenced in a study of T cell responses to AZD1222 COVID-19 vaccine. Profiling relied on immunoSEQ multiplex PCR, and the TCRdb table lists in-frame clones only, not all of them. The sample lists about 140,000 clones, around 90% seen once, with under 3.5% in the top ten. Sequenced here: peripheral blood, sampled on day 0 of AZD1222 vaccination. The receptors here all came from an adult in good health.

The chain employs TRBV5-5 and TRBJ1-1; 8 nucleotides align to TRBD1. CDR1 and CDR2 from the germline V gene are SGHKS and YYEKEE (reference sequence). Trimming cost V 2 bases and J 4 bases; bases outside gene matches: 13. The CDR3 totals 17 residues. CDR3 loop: CASSFQGAVDWSTEAFF. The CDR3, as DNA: TGTGCCAGCAGCTTTCAGGGGGCAGTGGATTGGAGCACTGAAGCTTTCTTT. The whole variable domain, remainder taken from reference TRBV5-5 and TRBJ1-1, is DAGVTQSPTHLIKTRGQQVTLRCSPISGHKSVSWYQQVLGQGPQFIFQYYEKEERGRGNFPDRFSARQFPNYSSELNVNALLLGDSALYLCASSFQGAVDWSTEAFFGQGTRLTVV.

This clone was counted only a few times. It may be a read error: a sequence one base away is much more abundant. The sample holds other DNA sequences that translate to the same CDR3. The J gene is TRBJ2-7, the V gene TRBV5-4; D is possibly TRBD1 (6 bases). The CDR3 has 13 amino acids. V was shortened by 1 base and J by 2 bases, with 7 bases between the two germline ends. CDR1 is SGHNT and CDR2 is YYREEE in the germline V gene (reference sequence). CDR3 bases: TGTGCCAGCAGCTTGCAGGGGCCCTACGAGCAGTACTTC. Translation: CASSLQGPYEQYF.

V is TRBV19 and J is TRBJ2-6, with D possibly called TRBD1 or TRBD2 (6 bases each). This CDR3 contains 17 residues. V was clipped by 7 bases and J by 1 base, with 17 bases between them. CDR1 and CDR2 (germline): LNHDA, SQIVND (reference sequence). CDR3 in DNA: TGTGCCAGTACCATCGGGGGCGGGCGATCTGGGGCCAACGTCCTGACTTTC. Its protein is CASTIGGGRSGANVLTF.

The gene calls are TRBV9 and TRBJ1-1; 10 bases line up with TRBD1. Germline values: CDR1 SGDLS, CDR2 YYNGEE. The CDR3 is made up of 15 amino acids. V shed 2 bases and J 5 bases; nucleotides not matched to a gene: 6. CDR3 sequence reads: CASSVDGQGGTEAFF. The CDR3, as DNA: TGTGCCAGCAGCGTCGACGGACAGGGGGGTACTGAAGCTTTCTTT.

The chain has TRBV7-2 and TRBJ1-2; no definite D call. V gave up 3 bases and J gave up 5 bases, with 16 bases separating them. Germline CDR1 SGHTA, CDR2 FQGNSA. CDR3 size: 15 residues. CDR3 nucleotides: TGTGCCAGCAGCTTCGGAGCACATGCACAGTATGGCTACACCTTC. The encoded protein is CASSFGAHAQYGYTF.

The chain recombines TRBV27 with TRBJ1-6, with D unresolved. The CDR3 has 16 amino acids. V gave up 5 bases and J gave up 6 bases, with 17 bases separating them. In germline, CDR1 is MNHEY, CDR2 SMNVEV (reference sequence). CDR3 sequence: CASSLQRGSSNSPLHF. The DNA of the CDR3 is TGTGCCAGCAGTCTCCAGCGCGGCAGTTCTAATTCACCCCTCCACTTT.

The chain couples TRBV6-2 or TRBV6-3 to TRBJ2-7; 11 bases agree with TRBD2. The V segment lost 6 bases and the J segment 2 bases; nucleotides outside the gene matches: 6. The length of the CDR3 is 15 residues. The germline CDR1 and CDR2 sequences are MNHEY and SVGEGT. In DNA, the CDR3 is TGTGCCAGCAGCGGGGGGACTAGCGGCCCCTACGAGCAGTACTTC. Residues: CASSGGTSGPYEQYF.

The CDR3 loop reads CASSKGTFSGNTIYF. CDR3 nucleotide sequence: TGTGCCAGCAGTAAAGGGACATTCTCTGGAAACACCATATATTTT. This chain uses TRBV28 with TRBJ1-3, with a tentative D call TRBD1 (6 bases). The CDR3 extends over 15 amino acids. V lost 5 bases and J lost 0, with 11 bases in between. Germline-derived CDR1 and CDR2 are MDHEN and SYDVKM.

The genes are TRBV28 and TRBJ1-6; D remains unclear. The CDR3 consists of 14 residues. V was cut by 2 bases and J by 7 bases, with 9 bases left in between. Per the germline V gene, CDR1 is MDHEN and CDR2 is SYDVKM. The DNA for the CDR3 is TGTGCCAGCAGTTTACAGGTGGGCAATTCACCCCTCCACTTT. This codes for CASSLQVGNSPLHF.

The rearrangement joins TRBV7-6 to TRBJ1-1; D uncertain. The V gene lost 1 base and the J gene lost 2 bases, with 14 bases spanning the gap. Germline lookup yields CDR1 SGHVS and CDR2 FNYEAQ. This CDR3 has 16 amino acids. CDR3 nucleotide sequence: TGTGCCAGCAGCTTAGTGTCAGGAACAGCCAACACTGAAGCTTTCTTT. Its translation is CASSLVSGTANTEAFF.

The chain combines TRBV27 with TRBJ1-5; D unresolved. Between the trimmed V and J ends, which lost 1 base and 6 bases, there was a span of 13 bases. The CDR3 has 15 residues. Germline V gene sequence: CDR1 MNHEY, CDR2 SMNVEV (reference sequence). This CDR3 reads CASSLLGSKGQPQHF. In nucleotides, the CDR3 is TGTGCCAGCAGTTTATTGGGCAGTAAGGGTCAGCCCCAGCATTTT.

For the CDR3, the DNA is TGTGCCAGCAGCCTCGCGATGGAGAGCTCCTACAATGAGCAGTTCTTC. Its protein is CASSLAMESSYNEQFF. V and J are TRBV13 and TRBJ2-1; D not certain. The germline V gene has CDR1 PRHDT and CDR2 FYEKMQ (reference sequence). Trimming left V 5 bases short and J 0 bases short, with 14 bases between. This CDR3 is 16 amino acids long.

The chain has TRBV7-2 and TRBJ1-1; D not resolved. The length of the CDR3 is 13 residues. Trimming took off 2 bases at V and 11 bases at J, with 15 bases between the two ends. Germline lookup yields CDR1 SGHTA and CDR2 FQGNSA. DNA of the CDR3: TGTGCCAGCAGCTTAAACAGAGTGGGTAACGCTTTCTTT. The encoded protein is CASSLNRVGNAFF.

The CDR3, as DNA: TGTGCCAGCAGTCAGGGGGAATCCTACGAGCAGTACTTC. It is translated as CASSQGESYEQYF. The chain joins TRBV11-3 to TRBJ2-7; 7 bases fit TRBD1. The germline CDR1 and CDR2 sequences are SGHNT and YENEEA. V gave up 6 bases and J gave up 1 base; unmatched junction bases: 3. The CDR3 has 13 amino acids. Together with reference TRBV11-3 and TRBJ2-7, the CDR3 gives the full variable domain: EAGVVQSPRYKIIEKKQPVAFWCNPISGHNTLYWYLQNLGQGPELLIRYENEEAVDDSQLPKDRFSAERLKGVDSTLKIQPAELGDSAVYLCASSQGESYEQYFGPGTRLTVT.

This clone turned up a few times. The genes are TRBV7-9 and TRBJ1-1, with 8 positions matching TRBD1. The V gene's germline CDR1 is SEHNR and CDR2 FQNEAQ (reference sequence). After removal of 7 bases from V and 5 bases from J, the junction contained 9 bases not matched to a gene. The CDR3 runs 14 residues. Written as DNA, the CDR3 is TGTGCCAGCAATTCAGGGGGCGGTGGAACTGAAGCTTTCTTT. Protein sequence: CASNSGGGGTEAFF.

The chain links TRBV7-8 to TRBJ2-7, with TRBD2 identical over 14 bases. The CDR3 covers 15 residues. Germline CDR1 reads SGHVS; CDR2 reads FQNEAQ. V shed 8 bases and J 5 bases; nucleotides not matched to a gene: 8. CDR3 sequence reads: CASAFTGLAGDEQYF. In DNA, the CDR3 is TGTGCCAGCGCATTTACGGGACTAGCGGGAGACGAGCAGTACTTC. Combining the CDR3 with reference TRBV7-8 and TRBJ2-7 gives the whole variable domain GAGVSQSPRYKVAKRGQDVALRCDPISGHVSLFWYQQALGQGPEFLTYFQNEAQLDKSGLPSDRFFAERPEGSVSTLKIQRTQQEDSAVYLCASAFTGLAGDEQYFGPGTRLTVT.

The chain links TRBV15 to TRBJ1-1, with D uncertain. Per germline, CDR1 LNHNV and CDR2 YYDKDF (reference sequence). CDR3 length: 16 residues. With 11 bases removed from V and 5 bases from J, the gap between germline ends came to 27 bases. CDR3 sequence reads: CARNPTHNNWRTEAFF. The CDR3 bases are TGTGCCCGGAACCCAACCCACAATAACTGGCGGACTGAAGCTTTCTTT.

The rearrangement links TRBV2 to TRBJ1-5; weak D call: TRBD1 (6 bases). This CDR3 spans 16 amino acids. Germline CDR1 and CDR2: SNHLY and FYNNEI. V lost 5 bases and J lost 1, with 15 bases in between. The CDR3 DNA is TGTGCCAGCAGTCGGGAACAGGGAGGGAGCAATCAGCCCCAGCATTTT. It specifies CASSREQGGSNQPQHF.

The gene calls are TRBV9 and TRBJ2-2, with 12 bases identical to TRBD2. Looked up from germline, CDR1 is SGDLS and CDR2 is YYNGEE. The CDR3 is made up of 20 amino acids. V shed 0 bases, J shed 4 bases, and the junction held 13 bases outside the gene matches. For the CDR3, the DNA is TGTGCCAGCAGCGTAGGGCTAGCGGGGGGGTCTGCCCCCATCACCGGGGAGCTGTTTTTT. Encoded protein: CASSVGLAGGSAPITGELFF.

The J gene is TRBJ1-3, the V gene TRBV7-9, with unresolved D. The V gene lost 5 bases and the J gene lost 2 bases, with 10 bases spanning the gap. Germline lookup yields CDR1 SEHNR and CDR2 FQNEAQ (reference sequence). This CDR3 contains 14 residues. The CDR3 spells CASSTSVAGNTIYF. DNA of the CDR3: TGTGCCAGCAGCACCAGTGTGGCTGGAAACACCATATATTTT.

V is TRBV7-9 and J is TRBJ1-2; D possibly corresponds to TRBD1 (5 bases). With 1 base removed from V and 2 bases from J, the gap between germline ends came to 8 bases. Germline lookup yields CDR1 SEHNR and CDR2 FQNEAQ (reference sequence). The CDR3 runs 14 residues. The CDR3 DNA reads TGTGCCAGCAGCTTAGGGGACCCGAACTATGGCTACACCTTC. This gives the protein CASSLGDPNYGYTF.

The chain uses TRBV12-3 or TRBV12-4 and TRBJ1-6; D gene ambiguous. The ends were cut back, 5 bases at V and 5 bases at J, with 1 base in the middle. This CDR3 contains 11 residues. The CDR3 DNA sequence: TGTGCCAGCAGTAATAATTCACCCCTCCACTTT. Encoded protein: CASSNNSPLHF.

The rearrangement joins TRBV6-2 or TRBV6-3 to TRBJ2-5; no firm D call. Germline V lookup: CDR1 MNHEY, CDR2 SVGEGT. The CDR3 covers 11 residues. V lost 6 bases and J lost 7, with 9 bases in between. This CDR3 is CASSTVVTQYF. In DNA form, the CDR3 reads TGTGCCAGCAGCACCGTAGTGACCCAGTACTTC.

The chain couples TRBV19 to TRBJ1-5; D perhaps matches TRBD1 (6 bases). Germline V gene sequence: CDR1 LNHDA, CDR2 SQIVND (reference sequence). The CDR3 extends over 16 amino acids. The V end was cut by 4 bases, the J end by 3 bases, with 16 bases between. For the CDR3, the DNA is TGTGCCAGTAGTACTTCCAAAACAGGGATCAATCAGCCCCAGCATTTT. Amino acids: CASSTSKTGINQPQHF. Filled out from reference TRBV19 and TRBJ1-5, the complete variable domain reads DGGITQSPKYLFRKEGQNVTLSCEQNLNHDAMYWYRQDPGQGLRLIYYSQIVNDFQKGDIAEGYSVSREKKESFPLTVTSAQKNPTAFYLCASSTSKTGINQPQHFGDGTRLSIL.

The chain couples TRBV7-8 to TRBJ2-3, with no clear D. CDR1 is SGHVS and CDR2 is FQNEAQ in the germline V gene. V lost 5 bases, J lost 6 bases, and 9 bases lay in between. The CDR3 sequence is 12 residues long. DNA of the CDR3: TGTGCCAGCAGCCCAAGTTCGGATACGCAGTATTTT. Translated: CASSPSSDTQYF.

The CDR3 bases are TGCGCCAGCAGCAAGGATAGCGGGGGGACCTACAATGAGCAGTTCTTC. Translation gives CASSKDSGGTYNEQFF. The chain combines TRBV5-1 with TRBJ2-1; 10 bases are shared with TRBD2. The length of the CDR3 is 16 residues. Germline CDR1 reads SGHRS; CDR2 reads YFSETQ. With 4 bases clipped from V and 2 bases from J, the junction kept 6 bases outside the gene matches.